The 13 T cell receptor beta chains reported below all come from one sample, sequenced in a study of OX40 agonist ivuxolimab in advanced cancers. The protocol used for the library was the immunoSEQ multiplex PCR assay. Held by TCRdb, this immuneACCESS table contains in-frame sequences only and omits some clones. Under half of the omission traces to an unresolved V gene where checked; the cause of the rest is unknown. Here the sample has about 97,000 clones; less than 90% occur a single time. Jointly, the top ten make up over 4.5% of the sample. The sample here was CD4+ or CD8+ T cells sorted from blood, taken in a trial of the OX40 agonist ivuxolimab. The source of these receptors is an adult with an advanced solid tumor such as melanoma, head and neck, liver or kidney cancer.

This clone was seen only once. The rearrangement uses TRBV6-1 and TRBJ1-5; 9 bases agree with TRBD1. J gave up 2 bases and V 6 bases, and 5 bases lay outside the gene matches. CDR1 is MNHNS and CDR2 is SASEGT in the germline V gene. CDR3 length: 15 residues. The CDR3 nucleotides are TGTGCCAGCAGGGGTGACAGGGGGGGCAATCAGCCCCAGCATTTT. Its translation: CASRGDRGGNQPQHF.

The rearrangement joins TRBV6-5 to TRBJ1-1; TRBD1 matches at 7 bases. There are 15 residues in the CDR3. CDR1 and CDR2 from the germline V gene are MNHEY and SVGAGI. Trimming cost V 2 bases and J 4 bases; bases outside gene matches: 7. CDR3 bases: TGTGCCAGCAGTTACATGAGGGGGCAGAGCACTGAAGCTTTCTTT. Translated, it gives CASSYMRGQSTEAFF.

This chain uses TRBV14 with TRBJ2-7; D is ambiguous. CDR1 and CDR2 (germline): SGHDN, FVKESK. The CDR3 is 14 amino acids. Trimming shortened V by 0 bases and J by 3 bases, and 9 bases separated the two germline ends. CDR3 in DNA: TGTGCCAGCAGCCAAGAAAACGGCTACTACGAGCAGTACTTC. This codes for CASSQENGYYEQYF.

V gene TRBV5-6 combines with J gene TRBJ1-1, with TRBD1 matching over 7 bases. V was pared by 5 bases and J by 11 bases, with 9 bases of the junction left unmatched. Per the germline V gene, CDR1 is SGHDT and CDR2 is YYEEEE. The CDR3 has 12 amino acids. The CDR3 sequence is CASSAGGWEAFF. Written as DNA, the CDR3 is TGTGCCAGCAGTGCAGGGGGATGGGAGGCTTTCTTT.

The chain recombines TRBV5-4 with TRBJ2-7, with 7 bases matching TRBD1. With V trimmed by 4 bases and J by 3 bases, 10 bases remained unmatched. The CDR3 has 15 residues. Germline CDR1 reads SGHNT; CDR2 reads YYREEE (reference sequence). Written as DNA, the CDR3 is TGTGCCAGCAGCCTTCGGGACAGACAATACTACGAGCAGTACTTC. This sequence encodes CASSLRDRQYYEQYF.

In DNA form, the CDR3 reads TGTGCCAGCAGTGAAGGAGGGAAACAGCCCCAGCATTTT. It is translated as CASSEGGKQPQHF. V and J are TRBV2 and TRBJ1-5, with no clear D. Trimming removed 1 base at V and 7 bases at J, with 8 bases between. This CDR3 contains 13 residues. Germline V CDR1 and CDR2: SNHLY, FYNNEI.

The gene calls are TRBV19 and TRBJ2-1; D ambiguous. This CDR3 comprises 15 residues. The V end was cut by 1 base, the J end by 0 bases, with 7 bases between. The germline V gene has CDR1 LNHDA and CDR2 SQIVND (reference sequence). CDR3: CASSIGGNSYNEQFF. CDR3 in DNA: TGTGCCAGTAGTATAGGCGGAAACTCCTACAATGAGCAGTTCTTC.

Turning to this clone: This clone may be a read error of a much larger clone one base away. The chain employs TRBV19 and TRBJ1-1, with a weak D call TRBD1 (6 bases). Germline V gene sequence: CDR1 LNHDA, CDR2 SQIVND (reference sequence). CDR3 length: 16 amino acids. The CDR3 loop is CASTLMGGPLNTETFF. CDR3 DNA sequence: TGTGCCAGTACCCTAATGGGGGGGCCCCTGAACACTGAAACTTTCTTT. Together with reference TRBV19 and TRBJ1-1, the CDR3 gives the full variable domain: DGGITQSPKYLFRKEGQNVTLSCEQNLNHDAMYWYRQDPGQGLRLIYYSQIVNDFQKGDIAEGYSVSREKKESFPLTVTSAQKNPTAFYLCASTLMGGPLNTETFFGQGTRLTVV.

This clone was counted a few times. The gene calls are TRBV7-8 and TRBJ2-1, with 9 bases matching TRBD2. CDR1 SGHVS and CDR2 FQNEAQ come from the germline V gene. V lost 6 bases and J lost 8; bases outside the gene matches: 14. The CDR3 covers 16 residues. For the CDR3, the DNA is TGTGCCAGCAGTTTTGGGGTTAGTAGCGGGAGCTATGAGCAGTTCTTC. It translates to CASSFGVSSGSYEQFF.

V usage is TRBV7-2 and J usage is TRBJ2-2, with TRBD2 matching over 8 bases. From germline, CDR1 is SGHTA and CDR2 FQGNSA. The CDR3 runs 16 residues. Unmatched junction bases numbered 9, after V lost 2 bases and J lost 7 bases. CDR3 coding DNA: TGTGCCAGCAGCTTATCTCTCGGGGCGGGAGGCGGGGAGCTGTTTTTT. The encoded protein is CASSLSLGAGGGELFF.

This chain connects TRBV7-9 to TRBJ2-1; D might be TRBD1 or TRBD2, each matching 5 bases. Germline lookup yields CDR1 SEHNR and CDR2 FQNEAQ (reference sequence). This CDR3 spans 14 amino acids. Between the trimmed V and J ends, which lost 2 bases and 6 bases, there was a span of 11 bases. The CDR3 bases are TGTGCCAGCAGCTTAATGGGGGTTTTCAATGAGCAGTTCTTC. This gives the protein CASSLMGVFNEQFF.

This chain links TRBV7-2 with TRBJ2-3; TRBD2 matches 8 bases. From germline, CDR1 is SGHTA and CDR2 FQGNSA. The CDR3 runs to 15 residues. Germline trimming cut 6 bases from V and 5 bases from J; bases unmatched to any gene: 10. The CDR3 protein is CASSLFGGAGDTQYF. Written as DNA, the CDR3 is TGTGCCAGCAGTCTTTTCGGGGGGGCCGGAGATACGCAGTATTTT.

This clone was counted only a few times. This chain uses TRBV28 with TRBJ1-6; TRBD1 aligns across 7 bases. Germline lookup yields CDR1 MDHEN and CDR2 SYDVKM. This CDR3 contains 15 residues. J lost 7 bases, V lost 4 bases, and 7 bases had no gene match. The CDR3 region is CASSSQGDTNSPLHF. CDR3 DNA sequence: TGTGCCAGCAGTTCCCAGGGGGATACAAATTCACCCCTCCACTTT.